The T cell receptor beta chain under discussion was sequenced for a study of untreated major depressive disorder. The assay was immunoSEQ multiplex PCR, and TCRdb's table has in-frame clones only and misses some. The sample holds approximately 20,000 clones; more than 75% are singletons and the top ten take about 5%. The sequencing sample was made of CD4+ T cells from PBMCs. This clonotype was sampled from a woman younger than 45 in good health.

Written as DNA, the CDR3 is TGTGCCTGGAGTCCCAGGGCCGGGGAGCTGTTTTTT. The encoded protein is CAWSPRAGELFF. This rearrangement joins TRBV30 to TRBJ2-2; D is perhaps TRBD1 (5 bases). V lost 2 bases and J lost 6, with 7 bases in between. Per the germline V gene, CDR1 is GTSNPN and CDR2 is SVGIG (reference sequence). The CDR3 has 12 residues.